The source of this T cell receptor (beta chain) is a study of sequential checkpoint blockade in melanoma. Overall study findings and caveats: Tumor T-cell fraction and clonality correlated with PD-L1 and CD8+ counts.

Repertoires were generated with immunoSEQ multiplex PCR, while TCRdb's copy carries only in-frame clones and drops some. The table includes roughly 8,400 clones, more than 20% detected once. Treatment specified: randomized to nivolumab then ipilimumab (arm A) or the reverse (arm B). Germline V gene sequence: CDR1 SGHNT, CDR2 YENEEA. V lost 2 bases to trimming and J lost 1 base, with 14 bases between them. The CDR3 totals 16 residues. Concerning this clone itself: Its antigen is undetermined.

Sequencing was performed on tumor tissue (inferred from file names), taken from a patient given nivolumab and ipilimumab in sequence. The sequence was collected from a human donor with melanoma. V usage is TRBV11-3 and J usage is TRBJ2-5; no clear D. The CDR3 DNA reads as TGTGCCAGCAGCTTACCCATTCGGCCTTCCCAAGAGACCCAGTACTTC. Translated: CASSLPIRPSQETQYF. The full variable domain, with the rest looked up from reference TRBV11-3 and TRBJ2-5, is EAGVVQSPRYKIIEKKQPVAFWCNPISGHNTLYWYLQNLGQGPELLIRYENEEAVDDSQLPKDRFSAERLKGVDSTLKIQPAELGDSAVYLCASSLPIRPSQETQYFGPGTRLLVL.